Described below is a single TCR beta chain sequence and its context. Coverage ceases 3 residues before the CDR3 finishes, and the germline J gene fills in the end. This entry is derived from a study of T cells in women clearing cervical HPV infection. TCRdb's table, derived via immunoSEQ multiplex PCR, lists solely in-frame clones and lacks some. Its table lists about 36,000 clones. This CDR3 region has 13 residues. The germline V and J ends were trimmed by 1 base and 6 bases, with 13 bases remaining between them. CDR1 SQVTM and CDR2 ANQGSEA come from the germline V gene. The clonotype originates from a woman aged 18-70 years with a cervical HPV16 infection that either progressed to CIN3+ or cleared (not recorded which). The chain has TRBV29-1 and TRBJ2-7; D may be TRBD1 or TRBD2 (5 bases each). Sequencing was carried out using blood buffy coat. CDR3 DNA, as far as it was read: TGCAGCGTTGAAGGGCAGGGTGAGGGCGAG. Translated: CSVEGQGEGE. The entire CDR3 sequence reads CSVEGQGEGEQYF.